The 20 T cell receptor beta chains reported below all come from one sample, sequenced in a study of blood T cell repertoires in COVID-19. Clones were sequenced by immunoSEQ multiplex PCR, and TCRdb holds only the in-frame ones, with some missing. The sample has hundreds of thousands of clones, about 89% seen once. The sample consisted of peripheral blood. The source is a man aged 55 to 70 who had recovered from COVID-19.

This clone has only one observation. The chain carries TRBV19 and TRBJ1-2; 9 bases line up with TRBD1. The trim removed 6 bases at V and 2 bases at J, leaving 4 bases unmatched. Germline V gene sequence: CDR1 LNHDA, CDR2 SQIVND (reference sequence). CDR3 length: 14 residues. DNA for the CDR3: TGTGCCAGTAGAGGGACAGGGTTCAACTATGGCTACACCTTC. Amino acids: CASRGTGFNYGYTF.

The chain couples TRBV2 to TRBJ1-3, with 10 positions matching TRBD1. The germline V gene encodes CDR1 SNHLY and CDR2 FYNNEI. J gave up 0 bases and V 1 base, and 6 bases lay outside the gene matches. This CDR3 spans 18 amino acids. CDR3 residues: CASSEGDRGRSSGNTIYF. Written as DNA, the CDR3 is TGTGCCAGCAGTGAAGGGGACAGGGGACGTAGCTCTGGAAACACCATATATTTT.

This rearrangement joins TRBV27 to TRBJ1-2, with D tentatively TRBD1 (6 bases). Germline lookup yields CDR1 MNHEY and CDR2 SMNVEV (reference sequence). The CDR3 runs to 15 residues. V lost 0 bases and J lost 3, with 11 bases in between. CDR3 sequence (DNA): TGTGCCAGCAGTTTATCGTTGGGGGCGGACTATGGCTACACCTTC. This codes for CASSLSLGADYGYTF.

CDR3 protein: CASSRQEPYEQYF. CDR3 coding DNA: TGTGCCAGCAGTCGACAGGAACCCTACGAGCAGTACTTC. This chain joins TRBV2 and TRBJ2-7, with D maybe TRBD1 (6 bases). Germline values: CDR1 SNHLY, CDR2 FYNNEI. V was trimmed by 5 bases and J by 2 bases, leaving 10 bases between them. There are 13 residues in the CDR3.

The chain joins TRBV13 to TRBJ2-4; no definite D call. V was cut by 2 bases and J by 5 bases, with 7 bases left in between. The CDR3 contains 13 residues. Germline CDR1 is PRHDT and CDR2 is FYEKMQ (reference sequence). The DNA for the CDR3 is TGTGCCAGCAGCTTAAACAGCCAAAACATTCAGTACTTC. Residues: CASSLNSQNIQYF.

The chain combines TRBV19 with TRBJ2-7; D is possibly TRBD2 (6 bases). From germline, CDR1 is LNHDA and CDR2 SQIVND (reference sequence). Between the trimmed V and J ends, which lost 7 bases and 6 bases, there was a span of 16 bases. The CDR3 is 13 amino acids. The CDR3 protein is CASTEAGLSEQYF. In DNA, the CDR3 is TGTGCCAGTACGGAAGCGGGCCTAAGCGAGCAGTACTTC.

The chain joins TRBV6-5 to TRBJ1-4; 8 positions match TRBD1. CDR1 and CDR2 (germline): MNHEY, SVGAGI. Trimming took 7 bases from V and 6 from J; bases not matched to a gene: 7. CDR3 length: 14 amino acids. The CDR3 nucleotides are TGTGCCAGCATTCTGGACAGGGTGGATGAAAAACTGTTTTTT. Translated: CASILDRVDEKLFF.

The chain couples TRBV12-3 or TRBV12-4 to TRBJ2-5; D is unresolved. V was shortened by 5 bases and J by 10 bases, with 14 bases between the two germline ends. This CDR3 has 12 amino acids. CDR3 residues: CASSPSPRHQYF. CDR3 bases: TGTGCCAGCAGTCCCTCTCCCAGGCACCAGTACTTC.

The J gene is TRBJ1-6, the V gene TRBV7-2; tentatively, D is TRBD1 (5 bases). This CDR3 is 18 amino acids long. The germline gives CDR1 SGHTA, CDR2 FQGNSA. Trimming pared 1 base from V and 14 bases from J, leaving 27 bases between. The DNA for the CDR3 is TGTGCCAGCAGCTTAGGTGTCAGGGATTCAAATCCTTCCTCAGCCCTCCACTTT. Translating it yields CASSLGVRDSNPSSALHF.

This clone was counted only a few times. The chain links TRBV27 to TRBJ2-3; possibly TRBD1 for D (6 bases). Trimming cost V 3 bases and J 1 base, with 26 bases left between them. Germline-derived CDR1 and CDR2 are MNHEY and SMNVEV (reference sequence). The CDR3 runs 20 residues. The CDR3 spells CASSLYGRHGTILRTDTQYF. For the CDR3, the DNA is TGTGCCAGCAGTTTGTACGGCCGACACGGGACAATTCTCCGCACAGATACGCAGTATTTT.

This chain uses TRBV28 with TRBJ1-5; D gene ambiguous. Trimming left V 4 bases short and J 0 bases short, with 13 bases between. The length of the CDR3 is 16 residues. The V gene's germline CDR1 is MDHEN and CDR2 SYDVKM. CDR3 in amino acids: CASSSQGLNSNQPQHF. The CDR3 region has the DNA TGTGCCAGCAGTTCACAAGGACTCAATAGCAATCAGCCCCAGCATTTT. Full variable domain (outside the CDR3, taken from reference TRBV28 and TRBJ1-5): DVKVTQSSRYLVKRTGEKVFLECVQDMDHENMFWYRQDPGLGLRLIYFSYDVKMKEKGDIPEGYSVSREKKERFSLILESASTNQTSMYLCASSSQGLNSNQPQHFGDGTRLSIL.

This rearrangement joins TRBV7-2 to TRBJ1-1, with D maybe TRBD1 (6 bases). In germline, CDR1 is SGHTA, CDR2 FQGNSA. This CDR3 region has 15 residues. The V and J ends lost 3 bases and 5 bases respectively, with 16 bases between them. Here the CDR3 reads CASSFGDYRETEAFF. The DNA of the CDR3 is TGTGCCAGCAGCTTTGGGGATTACAGGGAGACTGAAGCTTTCTTT.

This sequence joins TRBV7-6 and TRBJ2-3, with a weak D call TRBD1 (6 bases). The V gene lost 0 bases and the J gene lost 2 bases, with 12 bases spanning the gap. The length of the CDR3 is 16 residues. CDR1 SGHVS and CDR2 FNYEAQ come from the germline V gene. The CDR3 region is CASSLAGAGYTDTQYF. DNA of the CDR3: TGTGCCAGCAGCTTAGCGGGGGCAGGGTACACAGATACGCAGTATTTT.

This clone appeared a single time. A read error may account for a junction end that differs from germline. This chain joins TRBV5-4 and TRBJ2-5, with 9 bases identical to TRBD1. The CDR3 length is 12 residues. CDR1 and CDR2 from the germline V gene are SGHNT and YYREEE (reference sequence). The CDR3 is CASSLDRGSPNF. CDR3 in DNA: TGTGCCAGCAGCCTTGACAGGGGGTCCCCCAACTTC.

V usage is TRBV28 and J usage is TRBJ2-2; the D is unclear. Germline V lookup: CDR1 MDHEN, CDR2 SYDVKM. The CDR3 totals 13 residues. V dropped 7 bases and J dropped 1 base, with 7 bases sitting between them. CDR3: CASITGNTGELFF. The DNA of the CDR3 is TGTGCCAGCATTACGGGGAACACCGGGGAGCTGTTTTTT.

CDR3 nucleotide sequence: TGTGCCAGCAGCTCCCCGGGACAGGGAGACTACACCTTC. It specifies CASSSPGQGDYTF. This chain joins TRBV4-2 and TRBJ1-2, with 9 bases that match TRBD1. The CDR3 length is 13 residues. The V gene's germline CDR1 is LGHNA and CDR2 YNFKEQ. Germline trimming cut 5 bases from V and 10 bases from J; bases unmatched to any gene: 8.

The V gene is TRBV7-3, the J gene TRBJ2-2, with 8 bases fitting TRBD2. This CDR3 is built from 15 residues. The trim removed 4 bases at V and 8 bases at J, leaving 9 bases unmatched. Germline assignment: CDR1 SGHTA and CDR2 FQGTGA. The CDR3 spells CASSSGLAARGELFF. CDR3 DNA: TGTGCCAGCAGCTCTGGACTAGCCGCAAGAGGGGAGCTGTTTTTT.

The chain employs TRBV9 and TRBJ2-5; 10 nucleotides agree with TRBD2. With V trimmed by 2 bases and J by 5 bases, 6 bases remained unmatched. The V gene's germline CDR1 is SGDLS and CDR2 YYNGEE. The CDR3 totals 15 residues. Here the CDR3 DNA reads TGTGCCAGCAGCGTCGAGCGGGAGGGCGGGGAGACCCAGTACTTC. It codes for CASSVEREGGETQYF.

The J gene is TRBJ2-1, the V gene TRBV6-5, with TRBD2 identical over 11 bases. V gave up 11 bases and J gave up 1 base; unmatched junction bases: 7. CDR1 MNHEY and CDR2 SVGAGI come from the germline V gene. The CDR3 consists of 15 residues. CDR3 DNA sequence: TGTGCCGTCAAGCTAGCGGGGGGATCCTACAATGAGCAGTTCTTC. This translates into CAVKLAGGSYNEQFF.

This chain connects TRBV19 to TRBJ2-6; D not resolved. Germline CDR1 and CDR2: LNHDA and SQIVND (reference sequence). The CDR3 is 15 amino acids. V was clipped by 5 bases and J by 0 bases, with 8 bases between them. CDR3 amino acids: CASSGGYSGANVLTF. The CDR3 DNA sequence: TGTGCCAGTAGTGGCGGTTACTCTGGGGCCAACGTCCTGACTTTC.